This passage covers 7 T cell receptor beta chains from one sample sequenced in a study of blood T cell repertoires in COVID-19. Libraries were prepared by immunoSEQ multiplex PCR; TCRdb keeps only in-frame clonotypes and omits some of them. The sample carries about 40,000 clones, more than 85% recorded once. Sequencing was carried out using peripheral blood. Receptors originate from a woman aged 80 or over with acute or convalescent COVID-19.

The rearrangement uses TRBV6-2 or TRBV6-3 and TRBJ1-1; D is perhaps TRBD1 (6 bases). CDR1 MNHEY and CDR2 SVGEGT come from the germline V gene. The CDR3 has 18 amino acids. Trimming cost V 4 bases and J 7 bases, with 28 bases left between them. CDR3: CASSLPYRELHLTYEAFF. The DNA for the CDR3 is TGTGCCAGCAGTTTGCCTTACAGGGAATTGCACCTCACTTATGAAGCTTTCTTT.

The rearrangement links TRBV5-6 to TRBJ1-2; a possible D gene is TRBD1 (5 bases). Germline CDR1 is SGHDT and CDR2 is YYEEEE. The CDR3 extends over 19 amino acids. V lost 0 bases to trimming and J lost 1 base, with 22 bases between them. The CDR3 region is CASSLVGGARRRDNYGYTF. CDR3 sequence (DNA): TGTGCCAGCAGCTTGGTAGGAGGGGCGCGCCGCAGAGATAACTATGGCTACACCTTC.

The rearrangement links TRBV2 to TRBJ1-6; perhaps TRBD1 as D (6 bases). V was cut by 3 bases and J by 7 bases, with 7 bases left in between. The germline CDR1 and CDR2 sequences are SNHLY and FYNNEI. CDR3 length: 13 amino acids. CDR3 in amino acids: CASSDQGNSPLHF. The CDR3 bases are TGTGCCAGCAGTGACCAGGGGAATTCACCCCTCCACTTT.

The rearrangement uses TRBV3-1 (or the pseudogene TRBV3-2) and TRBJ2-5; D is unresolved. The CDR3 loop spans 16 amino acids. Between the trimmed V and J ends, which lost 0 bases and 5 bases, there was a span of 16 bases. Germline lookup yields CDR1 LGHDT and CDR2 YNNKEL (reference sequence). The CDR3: CASSQEAIGVEETQYF. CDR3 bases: TGTGCCAGCAGCCAAGAGGCCATAGGAGTCGAGGAGACCCAGTACTTC.

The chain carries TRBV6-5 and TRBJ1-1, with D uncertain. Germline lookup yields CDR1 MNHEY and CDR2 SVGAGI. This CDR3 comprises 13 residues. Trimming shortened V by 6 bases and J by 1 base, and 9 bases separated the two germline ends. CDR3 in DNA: TGTGCCAGCAGCCGAACACGGAACACTGAAGCTTTCTTT. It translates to CASSRTRNTEAFF.

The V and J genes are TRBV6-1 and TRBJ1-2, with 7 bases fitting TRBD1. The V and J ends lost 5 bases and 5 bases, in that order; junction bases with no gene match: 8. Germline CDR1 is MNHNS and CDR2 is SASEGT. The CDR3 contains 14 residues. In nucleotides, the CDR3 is TGTGCCAGCAGTCCGCAGGGACAGTATTATGGCTACACCTTC. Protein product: CASSPQGQYYGYTF.

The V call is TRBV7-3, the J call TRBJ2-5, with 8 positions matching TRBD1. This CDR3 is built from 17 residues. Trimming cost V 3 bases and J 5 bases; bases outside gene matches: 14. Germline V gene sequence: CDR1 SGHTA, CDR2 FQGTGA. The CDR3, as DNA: TGTGCCAGCAGCTTTAGAAAACCAGGGGGCGCGTGGGAGACCCAGTACTTC. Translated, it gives CASSFRKPGGAWETQYF.